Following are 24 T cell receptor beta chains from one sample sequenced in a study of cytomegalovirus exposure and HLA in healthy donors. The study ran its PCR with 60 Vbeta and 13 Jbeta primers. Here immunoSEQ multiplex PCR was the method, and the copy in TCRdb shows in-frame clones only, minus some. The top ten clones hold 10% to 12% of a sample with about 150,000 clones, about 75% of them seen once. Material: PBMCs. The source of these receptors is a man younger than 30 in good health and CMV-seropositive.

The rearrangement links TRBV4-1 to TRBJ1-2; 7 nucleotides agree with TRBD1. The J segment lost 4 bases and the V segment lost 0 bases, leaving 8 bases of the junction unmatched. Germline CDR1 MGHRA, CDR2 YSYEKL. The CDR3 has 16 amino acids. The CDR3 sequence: CASSQDPAGTVYGYTF. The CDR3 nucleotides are TGCGCCAGCAGCCAAGATCCTGCCGGGACAGTCTATGGCTACACCTTC.

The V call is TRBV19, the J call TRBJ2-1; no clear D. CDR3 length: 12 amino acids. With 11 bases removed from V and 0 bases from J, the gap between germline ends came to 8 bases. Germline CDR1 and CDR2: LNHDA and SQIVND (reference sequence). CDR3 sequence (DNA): TGTGCCTGCGTTGGCTCCTACAATGAGCAGTTCTTC. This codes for CACVGSYNEQFF.

The CDR3 nucleotides read TGTGCCAGCTCACCAGGAGGTTCTAATGAAAAACTGTTTTTT. Protein sequence: CASSPGGSNEKLFF. V and J are TRBV18 and TRBJ1-4; D remains ambiguous. CDR3 length: 14 amino acids. Germline assignment: CDR1 KGHSH and CDR2 LQKENI. Trimming shortened V by 2 bases and J by 3 bases, and 7 bases separated the two germline ends.

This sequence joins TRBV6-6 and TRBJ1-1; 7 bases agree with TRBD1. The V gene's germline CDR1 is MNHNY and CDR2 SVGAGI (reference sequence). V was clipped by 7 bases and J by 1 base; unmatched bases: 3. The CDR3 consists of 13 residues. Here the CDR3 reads CASNDRENTEAFF. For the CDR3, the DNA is TGTGCCAGCAACGACAGGGAGAACACTGAAGCTTTCTTT.

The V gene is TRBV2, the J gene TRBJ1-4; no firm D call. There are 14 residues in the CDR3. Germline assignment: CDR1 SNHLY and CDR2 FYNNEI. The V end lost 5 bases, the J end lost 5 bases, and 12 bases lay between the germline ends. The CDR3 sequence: CASSPLGGNEKLFF. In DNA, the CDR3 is TGTGCCAGCAGTCCCTTAGGAGGGAATGAAAAACTGTTTTTT.

CDR3 in amino acids: CASSTHEGLAGGGDEQYF. CDR3 DNA sequence: TGTGCCAGCAGTACACATGAAGGACTAGCGGGAGGTGGGGACGAGCAGTACTTC. J is TRBJ2-7 and V is TRBV27; 14 bases line up with TRBD2. V shed 5 bases and J 5 bases; nucleotides not matched to a gene: 14. The CDR3 sequence is 18 residues long. Germline V gene sequence: CDR1 MNHEY, CDR2 SMNVEV (reference sequence).

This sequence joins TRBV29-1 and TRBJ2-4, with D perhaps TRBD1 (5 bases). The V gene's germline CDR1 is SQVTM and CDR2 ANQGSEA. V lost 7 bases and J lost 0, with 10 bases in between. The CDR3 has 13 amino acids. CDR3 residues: CSARELAKNIQYF. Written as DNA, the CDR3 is TGCAGCGCCAGGGAACTAGCCAAAAACATTCAGTACTTC. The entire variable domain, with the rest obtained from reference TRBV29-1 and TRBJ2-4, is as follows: SAVISQKPSRDICQRGTSLTIQCQVDSQVTMMFWYRQQPGQSLTLIATANQGSEATYESGFVIDKFPISRPNLTFSTLTVSNMSPEDSSIYLCSARELAKNIQYFGAGTRLSVL.

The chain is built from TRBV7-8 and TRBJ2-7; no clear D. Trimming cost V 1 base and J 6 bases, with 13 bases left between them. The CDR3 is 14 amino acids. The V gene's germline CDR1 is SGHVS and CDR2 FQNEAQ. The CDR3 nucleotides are TGTGCCAGCAGCTTAGTGGTAGTGAACTCCGAGCAGTACTTC. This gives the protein CASSLVVVNSEQYF.

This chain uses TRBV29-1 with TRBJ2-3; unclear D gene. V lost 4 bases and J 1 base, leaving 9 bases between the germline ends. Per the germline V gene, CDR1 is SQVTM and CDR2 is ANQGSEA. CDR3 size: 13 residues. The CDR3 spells CSVGGQGTDTQYF. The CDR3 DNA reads TGCAGCGTTGGTGGTCAGGGCACAGATACGCAGTATTTT.

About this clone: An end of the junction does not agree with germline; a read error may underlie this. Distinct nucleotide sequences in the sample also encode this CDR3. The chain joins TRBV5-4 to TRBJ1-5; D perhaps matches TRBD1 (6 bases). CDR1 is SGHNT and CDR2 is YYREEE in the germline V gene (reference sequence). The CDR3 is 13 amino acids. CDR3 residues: CASSLFGGQPQHF. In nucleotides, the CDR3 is TGTGCCAGCAGCTTGTTCGGGGGGCAGCCCCAGCATTTC.

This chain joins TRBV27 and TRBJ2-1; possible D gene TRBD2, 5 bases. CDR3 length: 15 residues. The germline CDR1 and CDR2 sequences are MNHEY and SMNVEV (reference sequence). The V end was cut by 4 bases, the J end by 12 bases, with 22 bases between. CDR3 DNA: TGTGCCAGCAGTTCCGTCCACATCTCTAGCCCTTGGCAGTTCTTC. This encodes CASSSVHISSPWQFF.

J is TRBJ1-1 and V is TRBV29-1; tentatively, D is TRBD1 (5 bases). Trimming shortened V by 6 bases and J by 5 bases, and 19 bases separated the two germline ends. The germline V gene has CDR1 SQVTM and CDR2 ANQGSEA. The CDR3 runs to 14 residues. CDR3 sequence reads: CSVLRGEGWTEAFF. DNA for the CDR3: TGCAGCGTGTTAAGAGGGGAGGGGTGGACTGAAGCTTTCTTT.

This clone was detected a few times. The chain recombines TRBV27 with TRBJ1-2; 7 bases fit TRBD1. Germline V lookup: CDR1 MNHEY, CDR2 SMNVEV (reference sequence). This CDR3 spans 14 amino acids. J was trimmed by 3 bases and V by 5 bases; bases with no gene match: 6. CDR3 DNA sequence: TGTGCCAGCAGTCGACGACAGGGTGACTATGGCTACACCTTC. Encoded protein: CASSRRQGDYGYTF.

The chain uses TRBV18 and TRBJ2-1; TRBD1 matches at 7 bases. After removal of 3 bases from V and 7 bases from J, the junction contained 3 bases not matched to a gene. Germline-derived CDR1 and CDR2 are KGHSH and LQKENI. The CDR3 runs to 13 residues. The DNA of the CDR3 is TGTGCCAGCTCACCCGCGACAGGGAATGAGCAGTTCTTC. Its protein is CASSPATGNEQFF.

The CDR3 is CASSHVTSGSSYEQYF. As DNA, the CDR3 is TGTGCCAGCAGTCACGTTACCTCCGGGAGCTCCTACGAGCAGTACTTC. J is TRBJ2-7 and V is TRBV2, with a weak D call TRBD2 (6 bases). The CDR3 runs to 16 residues. Trimming took off 5 bases at V and 0 bases at J, with 17 bases between the two ends. Germline lookup yields CDR1 SNHLY and CDR2 FYNNEI.

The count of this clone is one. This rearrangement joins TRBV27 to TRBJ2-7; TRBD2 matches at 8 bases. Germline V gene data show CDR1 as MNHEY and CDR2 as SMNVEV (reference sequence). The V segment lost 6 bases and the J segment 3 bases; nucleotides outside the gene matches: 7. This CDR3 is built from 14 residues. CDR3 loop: CASRSLAGVYEQYF. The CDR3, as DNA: TGTGCCAGCAGGAGCCTAGCGGGCGTCTACGAGCAGTACTTC.

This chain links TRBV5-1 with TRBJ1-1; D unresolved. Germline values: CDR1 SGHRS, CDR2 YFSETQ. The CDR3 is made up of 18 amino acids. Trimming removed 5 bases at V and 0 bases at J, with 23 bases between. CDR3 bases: TGCGCCAGCAGGCATTTCCCCTCTCCAGCGGGTATGAACACTGAAGCTTTCTTT. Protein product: CASRHFPSPAGMNTEAFF. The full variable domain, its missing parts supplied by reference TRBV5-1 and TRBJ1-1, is KAGVTQTPRYLIKTRGQQVTLSCSPISGHRSVSWYQQTPGQGLQFLFEYFSETQRNKGNFPGRFSGRQFSNSRSEMNVSTLELGDSALYLCASRHFPSPAGMNTEAFFGQGTRLTVV.

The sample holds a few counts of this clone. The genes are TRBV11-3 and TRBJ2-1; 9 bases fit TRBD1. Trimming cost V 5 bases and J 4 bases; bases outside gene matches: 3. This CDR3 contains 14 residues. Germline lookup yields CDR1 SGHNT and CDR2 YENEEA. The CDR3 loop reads CASSRGTGYNEQFF. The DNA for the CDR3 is TGTGCCAGCAGCAGGGGGACAGGGTACAATGAGCAGTTCTTC.

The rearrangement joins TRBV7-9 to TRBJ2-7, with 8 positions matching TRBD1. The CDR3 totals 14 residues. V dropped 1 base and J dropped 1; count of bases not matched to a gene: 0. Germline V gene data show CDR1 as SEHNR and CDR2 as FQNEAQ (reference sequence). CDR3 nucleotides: TGTGCCAGCAGCTTAGACAGGGGGTCCTACGAGCAGTACTTC. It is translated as CASSLDRGSYEQYF.

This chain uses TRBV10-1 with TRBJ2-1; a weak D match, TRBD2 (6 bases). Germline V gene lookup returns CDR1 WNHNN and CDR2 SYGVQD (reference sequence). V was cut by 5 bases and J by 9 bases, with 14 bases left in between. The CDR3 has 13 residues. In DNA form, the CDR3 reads TGCGCCAGCAGTCGGGGGTCCATTGGTGAGCAGTTCTTC. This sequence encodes CASSRGSIGEQFF.

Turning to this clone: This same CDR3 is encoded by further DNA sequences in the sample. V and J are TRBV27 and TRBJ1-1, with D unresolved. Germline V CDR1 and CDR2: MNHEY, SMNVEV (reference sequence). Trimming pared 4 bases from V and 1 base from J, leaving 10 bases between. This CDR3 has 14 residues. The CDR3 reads CASSSGITNTEAFF. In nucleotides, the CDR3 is TGTGCCAGCAGTTCCGGGATTACGAACACTGAAGCTTTCTTT.

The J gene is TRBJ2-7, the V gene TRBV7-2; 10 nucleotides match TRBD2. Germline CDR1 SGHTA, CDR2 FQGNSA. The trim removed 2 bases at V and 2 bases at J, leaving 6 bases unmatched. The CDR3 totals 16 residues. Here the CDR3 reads CASSLSGGLAAYEQYF. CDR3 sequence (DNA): TGTGCCAGCAGCTTATCGGGCGGACTAGCGGCCTACGAGCAGTACTTC.

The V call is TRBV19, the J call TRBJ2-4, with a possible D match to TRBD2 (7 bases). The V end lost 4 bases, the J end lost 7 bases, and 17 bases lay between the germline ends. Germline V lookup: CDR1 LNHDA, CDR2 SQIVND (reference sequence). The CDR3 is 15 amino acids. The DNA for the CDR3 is TGTGCCAGTAGTAGTTTGGGGGGGCAGCCTAACATTCAGTACTTC. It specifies CASSSLGGQPNIQYF.

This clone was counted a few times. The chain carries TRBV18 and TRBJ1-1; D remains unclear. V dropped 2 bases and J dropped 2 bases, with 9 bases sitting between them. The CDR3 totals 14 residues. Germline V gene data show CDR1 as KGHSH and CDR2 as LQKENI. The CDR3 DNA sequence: TGTGCCAGCTCACCAAGAACAGAAAACACTGAAGCTTTCTTT. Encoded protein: CASSPRTENTEAFF.